This entry lists 24 T cell receptor beta chains sequenced from one sample in a study of cytomegalovirus exposure and HLA in healthy donors. PCR employed 60 Vbeta and 13 Jbeta primers. TCRdb's table, derived via immunoSEQ multiplex PCR, lists solely in-frame clones and lacks some. The repertoire has approximately 100,000 clones, 75% to 85% of them found once; the top ten carry approximately 11%. What was sequenced was PBMCs. Receptors were obtained from a young man in good health and CMV-seropositive.

The chain combines TRBV5-4 with TRBJ2-7, with D possibly TRBD2 on 6 matching bases. CDR3 length: 15 amino acids. CDR1 is SGHNT, CDR2 YYREEE, per germline (reference sequence). V was pared by 4 bases and J by 3 bases, with 17 bases between. CDR3 in DNA: TGTGCCAGCAGCCCGGGGGTGGGGCAGGGCTACGAGCAGTACTTC. This gives the protein CASSPGVGQGYEQYF.

This chain connects TRBV4-1 to TRBJ2-1; the match to TRBD1 covers 7 bases. The trim removed 3 bases at V and 8 bases at J, leaving 7 bases unmatched. The CDR3 contains 14 residues. The germline V gene has CDR1 MGHRA and CDR2 YSYEKL. In DNA, the CDR3 is TGCGCCAGCAGCCAGGACAGGTTTTTCGATGAGCAGTTCTTC. It yields the protein CASSQDRFFDEQFF.

The chain has TRBV28 and TRBJ2-4; 8 positions agree with TRBD1. In germline, CDR1 is MDHEN, CDR2 SYDVKM. This CDR3 has 16 residues. With V trimmed by 5 bases and J by 8 bases, 14 bases remained unmatched. CDR3: CASSARTGYGGDIQYF. The DNA of the CDR3 is TGTGCCAGCAGTGCCCGGACAGGGTACGGCGGGGACATTCAGTACTTC.

The DNA for the CDR3 is TGTGCCAGCAACGGGGGACAGAAGCAGTTCTTC. This translates into CASNGGQKQFF. The chain recombines TRBV27 with TRBJ2-1; maybe TRBD1 (7 bases). The CDR3 sequence is 11 residues long. Trimming removed 7 bases from V and 11 bases from J, with 12 bases in between. From germline, CDR1 is MNHEY and CDR2 SMNVEV (reference sequence).

The rearrangement uses TRBV5-1 and TRBJ2-7, with 7 bases matching TRBD1. The J segment lost 2 bases and the V segment lost 4 bases, leaving 6 bases of the junction unmatched. The CDR3 spans 14 residues. Germline V gene data show CDR1 as SGHRS and CDR2 as YFSETQ. The CDR3 region has the DNA TGCGCCAGCAGCCCAGGGACAGTCCCCTACGAGCAGTACTTC. Protein product: CASSPGTVPYEQYF.

This chain links TRBV25-1 with TRBJ2-5; TRBD2 aligns across 12 bases. The germline V gene has CDR1 MGHDK and CDR2 SYGVNS. V dropped 5 bases and J dropped 5; count of bases not matched to a gene: 6. The CDR3 is 15 amino acids. In DNA, the CDR3 is TGTGCCAGCAGTTTCCGACTAGCGGGGGCGGAGACCCAGTACTTC. As protein: CASSFRLAGAETQYF.

The chain combines TRBV27 with TRBJ1-2, with D perhaps matching TRBD1 (6 bases). Trimming left V 0 bases short and J 4 bases short, with 12 bases between. The CDR3 is 15 residues long. CDR1 MNHEY and CDR2 SMNVEV come from the germline V gene (reference sequence). CDR3 sequence (DNA): TGTGCCAGCAGTTTATCCGGGGGGCGCGCCTATGGCTACACCTTC. Encoded protein: CASSLSGGRAYGYTF.

This clone was detected only a few times. The chain combines TRBV14 with TRBJ2-7; TRBD1 might be the D (5 bases). Trimming shortened V by 1 base and J by 1 base, and 11 bases separated the two germline ends. The CDR3 sequence is 15 residues long. CDR1 is SGHDN, CDR2 FVKESK, per germline. The CDR3 spells CASSQVSAGSYEQYF. The CDR3 DNA sequence: TGTGCCAGCAGCCAAGTTTCGGCAGGGTCCTACGAGCAGTACTTC. The full variable domain, completed using reference TRBV14 and TRBJ2-7, is EAGVTQFPSHSVIEKGQTVTLRCDPISGHDNLYWYRRVMGKEIKFLLHFVKESKQDESGMPNNRFLAERTGGTYSTLKVQPAELEDSGVYFCASSQVSAGSYEQYFGPGTRLTVT.

This clone was seen a few times. This sequence joins TRBV28 and TRBJ2-1; no firm D call. CDR3 length equals 11 residues. The germline gives CDR1 MDHEN, CDR2 SYDVKM. Trimming left V 5 bases short and J 10 bases short, with 9 bases between. Here the CDR3 reads CASSRIQEQFF. CDR3 in DNA: TGTGCCAGCAGTCGTATACAGGAGCAGTTCTTC.

This chain connects TRBV5-6 to TRBJ2-1; TRBD2 is a possible D gene (6 bases). Germline lookup yields CDR1 SGHDT and CDR2 YYEEEE. This CDR3 is built from 13 residues. Trimming left V 0 bases short and J 15 bases short, with 16 bases between. DNA for the CDR3: TGTGCCAGCAGCTTGGGTTCGGGGGTGGGCCCGTTCTTC. It yields the protein CASSLGSGVGPFF.

The chain uses TRBV4-2 and TRBJ2-3; the match to TRBD2 covers 8 bases. The CDR3 is 17 amino acids. Germline-derived CDR1 and CDR2 are LGHNA and YNFKEQ. V trimming: 3 bases; J trimming: 0 bases; junction bases outside the gene matches: 8. The CDR3 coding sequence is TGTGCCAGCAGCCAGAGGATTAGCGGGGCTAGCACAGATACGCAGTATTTT. Translation gives CASSQRISGASTDTQYF.

This clone appeared once. The V gene is TRBV29-1, the J gene TRBJ2-3; TRBD2 agrees at 9 bases. Trimming removed 1 base from V and 6 bases from J; junction bases left unmatched: 2. The CDR3 contains 13 residues. Germline assignment: CDR1 SQVTM and CDR2 ANQGSEA. CDR3 protein: CSVEVAGVDTQYF. The CDR3 DNA sequence: TGCAGCGTTGAAGTAGCGGGGGTCGATACGCAGTATTTT.

This rearrangement joins TRBV28 to TRBJ2-7; possible D gene TRBD1, 5 bases. The germline CDR1 and CDR2 sequences are MDHEN and SYDVKM. V was trimmed by 7 bases and J by 6 bases, leaving 10 bases between them. This CDR3 is built from 11 residues. The CDR3 coding sequence is TGTGCCAGCACAAAGGGGCGCGAGCAGTACTTC. Amino acids: CASTKGREQYF.

This clone showed up just a few times. The gene calls are TRBV19 and TRBJ2-7; TRBD1 matches at 7 bases. CDR3 length: 14 residues. V shed 4 bases, J shed 0 bases, and the junction held 3 bases outside the gene matches. CDR1 and CDR2 from the germline V gene are LNHDA and SQIVND (reference sequence). The CDR3 region has the DNA TGTGCCAGTAGTACGAGGGACAGCTCCTACGAGCAGTACTTC. Protein: CASSTRDSSYEQYF.

This chain joins TRBV28 and TRBJ1-1; TRBD1 is a possible D gene (5 bases). V was trimmed by 2 bases and J by 4 bases, leaving 11 bases between them. Germline V gene sequence: CDR1 MDHEN, CDR2 SYDVKM. This CDR3 is 14 amino acids long. For the CDR3, the DNA is TGTGCCAGCAGTTTAGGGCAGGGAAGCACTGAAGCTTTCTTT. Protein sequence: CASSLGQGSTEAFF.

J is TRBJ2-1 and V is TRBV2; 10 bases agree with TRBD2. V was clipped by 5 bases and J by 0 bases; unmatched bases: 4. Germline CDR1 and CDR2: SNHLY and FYNNEI. This CDR3 contains 16 residues. The CDR3 DNA sequence: TGTGCCAGCAGTCCTACTAGCGGGGCCTCCTACAATGAGCAGTTCTTC. Its protein product is CASSPTSGASYNEQFF. The full variable domain, its missing parts supplied by reference TRBV2 and TRBJ2-1, is EPEVTQTPSHQVTQMGQEVILRCVPISNHLYFYWYRQILGQKVEFLVSFYNNEISEKSEIFDDQFSVERPDGSNFTLKIRSTKLEDSAMYFCASSPTSGASYNEQFFGPGTRLTVL.

The chain has TRBV5-1 and TRBJ2-7; 7 nucleotides line up with TRBD1. The germline CDR1 and CDR2 sequences are SGHRS and YFSETQ. With V trimmed by 4 bases and J by 7 bases, 14 bases remained unmatched. The CDR3 length is 15 residues. This CDR3 is CASSMSGTEMGEQYF. In DNA, the CDR3 is TGCGCCAGCAGCATGTCCGGGACAGAAATGGGGGAGCAGTACTTC.

The rearrangement joins TRBV15 to TRBJ1-1; D gene uncertain. Looked up from germline, CDR1 is LNHNV and CDR2 is YYDKDF (reference sequence). The length of the CDR3 is 14 residues. The V end lost 0 bases, the J end lost 2 bases, and 7 bases lay between the germline ends. In nucleotides, the CDR3 is TGTGCCACCAGCAGAGAGGTCAGTAACACTGAAGCTTTCTTT. This encodes CATSREVSNTEAFF.

V gene TRBV19 combines with J gene TRBJ2-3; D is possibly TRBD1 (5 bases). Germline V gene lookup returns CDR1 LNHDA and CDR2 SQIVND (reference sequence). This CDR3 has 16 residues. V was trimmed by 4 bases and J by 0 bases, leaving 14 bases between them. The CDR3 reads CASSKGQRTSTDTQYF. The CDR3 coding sequence is TGTGCCAGTAGTAAGGGGCAACGGACCAGCACAGATACGCAGTATTTT.

This clone was observed a single time. The chain couples TRBV7-8 to TRBJ1-1; D not resolved. The germline V and J ends were trimmed by 5 bases and 2 bases, with 9 bases remaining between them. This CDR3 has 13 residues. Germline V gene sequence: CDR1 SGHVS, CDR2 FQNEAQ. The CDR3 reads CASSPRGNTEAFF. CDR3 DNA: TGTGCCAGCAGCCCCCGGGGTAACACTGAAGCTTTCTTT.

CDR3 residues: CAWTRQGSNTEAFF. DNA for the CDR3: TGTGCCTGGACCCGACAGGGGTCGAACACTGAAGCTTTCTTT. The chain has TRBV30 and TRBJ1-1, with 8 bases identical to TRBD1. The CDR3 extends over 14 amino acids. J lost 1 base, V lost 4 bases, and 5 bases had no gene match. Germline V gives CDR1 GTSNPN, CDR2 SVGIG (reference sequence).

On this clone itself: This sample includes further DNA sequences coding for the same CDR3. The chain employs TRBV5-1 and TRBJ2-7, with TRBD1 as a possible D gene (6 bases). The CDR3 consists of 15 residues. Germline CDR1 reads SGHRS; CDR2 reads YFSETQ. The germline V and J ends were trimmed by 1 base and 4 bases, with 15 bases remaining between them. The CDR3 coding sequence is TGCGCCAGCAGCTTGACGCCGGGACAAGGATACGAGCAGTACTTC. This translates into CASSLTPGQGYEQYF.

In this sample, this clone turned up a few times. V gene TRBV13 combines with J gene TRBJ1-2, with TRBD1 as a possible D gene (5 bases). This CDR3 has 13 amino acids. In germline, CDR1 is PRHDT, CDR2 FYEKMQ (reference sequence). The ends were cut back, 4 bases at V and 4 bases at J, with 10 bases in the middle. In DNA, the CDR3 is TGTGCCAGCAGCTCCTCAGACAGCTATGGCTACACCTTC. Amino acid sequence: CASSSSDSYGYTF.

The sample holds one count of this clone. The chain is built from TRBV18 and TRBJ1-1, with 10 bases that match TRBD1. From germline, CDR1 is KGHSH and CDR2 LQKENI. The CDR3 totals 17 residues. With V trimmed by 3 bases and J by 2 bases, 9 bases remained unmatched. The CDR3 sequence: CASSPFPGQGPNTEAFF. In DNA, the CDR3 is TGTGCCAGCTCACCGTTCCCGGGACAGGGGCCCAACACTGAAGCTTTCTTT.